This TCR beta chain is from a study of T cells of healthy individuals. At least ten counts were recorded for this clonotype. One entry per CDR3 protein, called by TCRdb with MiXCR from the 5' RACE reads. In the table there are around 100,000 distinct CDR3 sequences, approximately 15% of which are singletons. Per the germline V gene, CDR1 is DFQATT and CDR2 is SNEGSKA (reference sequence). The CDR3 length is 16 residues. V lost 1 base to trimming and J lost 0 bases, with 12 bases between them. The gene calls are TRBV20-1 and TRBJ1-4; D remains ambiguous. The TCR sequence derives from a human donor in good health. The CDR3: CSARAADLTTNEKLFF. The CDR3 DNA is TGCAGTGCTAGAGCGGCAGACTTAACAACTAATGAAAAACTGTTTTTT.